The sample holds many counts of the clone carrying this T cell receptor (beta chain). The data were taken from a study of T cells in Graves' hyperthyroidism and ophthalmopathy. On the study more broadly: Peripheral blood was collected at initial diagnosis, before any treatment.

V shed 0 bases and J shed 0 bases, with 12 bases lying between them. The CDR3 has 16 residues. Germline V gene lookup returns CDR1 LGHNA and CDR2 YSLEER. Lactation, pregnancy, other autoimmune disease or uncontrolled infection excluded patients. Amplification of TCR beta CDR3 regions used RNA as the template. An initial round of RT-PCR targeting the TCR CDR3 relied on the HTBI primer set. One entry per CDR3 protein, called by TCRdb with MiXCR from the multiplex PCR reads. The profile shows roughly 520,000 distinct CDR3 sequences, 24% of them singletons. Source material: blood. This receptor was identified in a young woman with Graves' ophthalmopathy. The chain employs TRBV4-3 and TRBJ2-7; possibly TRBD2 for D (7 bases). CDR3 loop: CASSQDEGGGSYEQYF. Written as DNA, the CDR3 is TGCGCCAGCAGCCAAGATGAGGGAGGGGGCTCCTACGAGCAGTACTTC.